What follows are 18 T cell receptor beta chains derived from one specimen sequenced in a study of blood T cell repertoires in COVID-19. TCRdb's table, derived via immunoSEQ multiplex PCR, lists solely in-frame clones and lacks some. The repertoire holds around 320,000 clones, 90% seen once, with 3.9% in the top ten. Material for sequencing was PBMCs or T cells enriched from blood (not recorded which). The receptors come from a woman under 40 who had been exposed to COVID-19.

This chain uses TRBV5-8 with TRBJ2-5, with D possibly matching TRBD1 (7 bases). Germline V gene data show CDR1 as SGHTS and CDR2 as YDEGEE. V was clipped by 6 bases and J by 1 base, with 19 bases between them. This CDR3 has 16 residues. CDR3 DNA: TGTGCCAGCATATTCAGGGGGGTAAGATTCCAAGAGACCCAGTACTTC. Encoded protein: CASIFRGVRFQETQYF.

This chain uses TRBV5-8 with TRBJ1-6; possibly TRBD1 for D (5 bases). V lost 5 bases, J lost 5 bases, and 11 bases lay in between. From germline, CDR1 is SGHTS and CDR2 YDEGEE. This CDR3 spans 14 amino acids. CDR3 coding DNA: TGTGCCAGCAGTCACCGACAGAATAATTCACCCCTCCACTTT. It codes for CASSHRQNNSPLHF.

In this sample, this clone turned up a few times. V gene TRBV5-6 combines with J gene TRBJ2-1; D is undetermined. Trimming removed 3 bases at V and 2 bases at J, with 12 bases between. Germline CDR1 reads SGHDT; CDR2 reads YYEEEE. CDR3 length equals 15 residues. Here the CDR3 reads CASSSVFFPYNEQFF. Here the CDR3 DNA reads TGTGCCAGCAGCTCGGTTTTTTTCCCCTACAATGAGCAGTTCTTC.

V gene TRBV5-1 combines with J gene TRBJ2-2, with D unresolved. Per germline, CDR1 SGHRS and CDR2 YFSETQ. This CDR3 comprises 14 residues. The V and J ends lost 2 bases and 1 base respectively, with 6 bases between them. The CDR3 bases are TGCGCCAGCAGCTTAGAGAAGAACACCGGGGAGCTGTTTTTT. This sequence encodes CASSLEKNTGELFF.

CDR3 region: CASSPRDRQYEQYF. In DNA, the CDR3 is TGCGCCAGCAGCCCCAGGGACAGACAATACGAGCAGTACTTC. This chain uses TRBV4-1 with TRBJ2-7; 7 positions agree with TRBD1. V lost 4 bases and J lost 4; bases outside the gene matches: 7. Germline V lookup: CDR1 MGHRA, CDR2 YSYEKL. This CDR3 spans 14 amino acids.

V is TRBV28 and J is TRBJ2-2; the D is unclear. Per germline, CDR1 MDHEN and CDR2 SYDVKM. V lost 10 bases and J lost 7, with 13 bases in between. The CDR3 sequence is 12 residues long. The CDR3 bases are TGTGCCACCCAAGAAACCGGCGGGGAGCTGTTTTTT. Protein product: CATQETGGELFF. Based on the CDR3 plus reference TRBV28 and TRBJ2-2, the full variable domain is DVKVTQSSRYLVKRTGEKVFLECVQDMDHENMFWYRQDPGLGLRLIYFSYDVKMKEKGDIPEGYSVSREKKERFSLILESASTNQTSMYLCATQETGGELFFGEGSRLTVL.

The chain uses TRBV15 and TRBJ1-2; D is ambiguous. The CDR3 totals 15 residues. The V gene lost 6 bases and the J gene lost 4 bases, with 18 bases spanning the gap. The germline V gene has CDR1 LNHNV and CDR2 YYDKDF (reference sequence). CDR3 protein: CATRTLRSGIYGYTF. CDR3 nucleotides: TGTGCCACCAGAACTTTAAGGTCGGGGATCTATGGCTACACCTTC.

The rearrangement uses TRBV10-2 and TRBJ2-5; TRBD2 agrees at 9 bases. Losses at the gene ends were 7 bases for V and 1 base for J; bases not matched to a gene: 13. The CDR3 contains 17 residues. Germline V gene lookup returns CDR1 WSHSY and CDR2 SAAADI. This CDR3 reads CASTPLRAGGIQETQYF. CDR3 nucleotides: TGCGCCAGCACACCCCTTCGAGCGGGGGGTATCCAAGAGACCCAGTACTTC.

The CDR3 DNA reads TGTGCCAGCAGCCTCCGGGGGGCTGGAAACACCATATATTTT. This sequence encodes CASSLRGAGNTIYF. The chain links TRBV5-4 to TRBJ1-3, with D perhaps TRBD1 (5 bases). Trimming left V 4 bases short and J 2 bases short, with 10 bases between. This CDR3 has 14 amino acids. CDR1 and CDR2 from the germline V gene are SGHNT and YYREEE (reference sequence).

The chain combines TRBV5-1 with TRBJ2-7, with TRBD1 as a possible D gene (6 bases). The V gene lost 0 bases and the J gene lost 5 bases, with 9 bases spanning the gap. CDR1 is SGHRS and CDR2 is YFSETQ in the germline V gene. The CDR3 consists of 13 residues. CDR3 protein: CASSLVTGNEQYF. The CDR3 nucleotides read TGCGCCAGCAGCTTGGTAACAGGGAACGAGCAGTACTTC.

The chain employs TRBV18 and TRBJ1-2; a weak D match, TRBD1 (5 bases). This CDR3 contains 13 residues. Germline CDR1 and CDR2: KGHSH and LQKENI. V gave up 8 bases and J gave up 5 bases, with 15 bases separating them. This CDR3 reads CASTIGTRYGYTF. The CDR3 bases are TGTGCCAGCACCATTGGGACTCGGTATGGCTACACCTTC.

The V gene is TRBV12-5, the J gene TRBJ1-2, with 10 bases lining up with TRBD1. V trimming: 6 bases; J trimming: 7 bases; junction bases outside the gene matches: 8. Germline values: CDR1 LGHNT, CDR2 FRNRAP. The CDR3 covers 14 residues. The CDR3 nucleotides are TGTGCTAGTGGCGAGGGACAGGGGAGAGGTGGCTACACCTTC. This encodes CASGEGQGRGGYTF. Based on the CDR3 plus reference TRBV12-5 and TRBJ1-2, the full variable domain is DARVTQTPRHKVTEMGQEVTMRCQPILGHNTVFWYRQTMMQGLELLAYFRNRAPLDDSGMPKDRFSAEMPDATLATLKIQPSEPRDSAVYFCASGEGQGRGGYTFGSGTRLTVV.

The J gene is TRBJ2-7, the V gene TRBV19, with D possibly matching TRBD2 (5 bases). Germline V lookup: CDR1 LNHDA, CDR2 SQIVND (reference sequence). V dropped 5 bases and J dropped 3 bases, with 8 bases sitting between them. The CDR3 consists of 12 residues. CDR3 in DNA: TGTGCCAGTAGTGTCCGGGACTACGAGCAGTACTTC. Translating it yields CASSVRDYEQYF. The variable domain in full, with the rest retrieved from reference TRBV19 and TRBJ2-7, is DGGITQSPKYLFRKEGQNVTLSCEQNLNHDAMYWYRQDPGQGLRLIYYSQIVNDFQKGDIAEGYSVSREKKESFPLTVTSAQKNPTAFYLCASSVRDYEQYFGPGTRLTVT.

The sample holds a few counts of this clone. CDR3 coding DNA: TGTGCCAGCAGTCTTAGGACAGGGGATTCACCCCTCCACTTT. The encoded protein is CASSLRTGDSPLHF. The genes are TRBV2 and TRBJ1-6, with 9 bases that match TRBD1. V was clipped by 5 bases and J by 8 bases; unmatched bases: 4. The CDR3 loop spans 14 amino acids. CDR1 is SNHLY and CDR2 is FYNNEI in the germline V gene.

The J gene is TRBJ2-3, the V gene TRBV7-8; D perhaps matches TRBD1 (5 bases). The V and J ends lost 2 bases and 2 bases respectively, with 11 bases between them. The CDR3 sequence is 15 residues long. Germline V lookup: CDR1 SGHVS, CDR2 FQNEAQ. CDR3 sequence (DNA): TGTGCCAGCAGCTTACAGGGTTACCCCACAGATACGCAGTATTTT. Its translation: CASSLQGYPTDTQYF.

The rearrangement uses TRBV5-1 and TRBJ2-3; maybe TRBD2 (7 bases). The V gene lost 0 bases and the J gene lost 6 bases, with 11 bases spanning the gap. Looked up from germline, CDR1 is SGHRS and CDR2 is YFSETQ. CDR3 length: 14 amino acids. The CDR3 protein is CASSLAGGGDTQYF. The CDR3 bases are TGCGCCAGCAGCTTGGCGGGGGGCGGGGATACGCAGTATTTT.

The rearrangement uses TRBV3-1 (or the pseudogene TRBV3-2) and TRBJ1-2; weak D call: TRBD1 (5 bases). Germline values: CDR1 LGHDT, CDR2 YNNKEL (reference sequence). The CDR3 has 13 amino acids. The V end lost 7 bases, the J end lost 7 bases, and 16 bases lay between the germline ends. CDR3 amino acids: CASTLLGRGGYTF. The CDR3 DNA reads as TGTGCCAGCACCCTACTGGGGCGAGGTGGCTACACCTTC.

J is TRBJ1-2 and V is TRBV7-2; 8 bases fit TRBD1. This CDR3 is built from 14 residues. Germline V gene lookup returns CDR1 SGHTA and CDR2 FQGNSA. J gave up 2 bases and V 5 bases, and 4 bases lay outside the gene matches. The CDR3 DNA follows: TGTGCCAGCAGCCCGCGACAGGGGAACTATGGCTACACCTTC. It encodes CASSPRQGNYGYTF.